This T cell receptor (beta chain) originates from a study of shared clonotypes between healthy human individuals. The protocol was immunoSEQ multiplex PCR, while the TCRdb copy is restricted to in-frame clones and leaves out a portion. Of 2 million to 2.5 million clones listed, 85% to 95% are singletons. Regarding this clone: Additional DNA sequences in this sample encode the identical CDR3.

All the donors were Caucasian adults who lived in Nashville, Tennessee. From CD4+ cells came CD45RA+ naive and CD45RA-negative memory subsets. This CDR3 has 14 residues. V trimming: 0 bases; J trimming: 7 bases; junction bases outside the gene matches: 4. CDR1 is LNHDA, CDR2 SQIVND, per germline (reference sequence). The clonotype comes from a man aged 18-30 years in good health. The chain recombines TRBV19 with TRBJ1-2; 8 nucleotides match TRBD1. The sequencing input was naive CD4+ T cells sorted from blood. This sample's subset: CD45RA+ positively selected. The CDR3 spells CASSIDPGQGGYTF. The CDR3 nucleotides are TGTGCCAGTAGTATAGATCCTGGACAGGGTGGCTACACCTTC.